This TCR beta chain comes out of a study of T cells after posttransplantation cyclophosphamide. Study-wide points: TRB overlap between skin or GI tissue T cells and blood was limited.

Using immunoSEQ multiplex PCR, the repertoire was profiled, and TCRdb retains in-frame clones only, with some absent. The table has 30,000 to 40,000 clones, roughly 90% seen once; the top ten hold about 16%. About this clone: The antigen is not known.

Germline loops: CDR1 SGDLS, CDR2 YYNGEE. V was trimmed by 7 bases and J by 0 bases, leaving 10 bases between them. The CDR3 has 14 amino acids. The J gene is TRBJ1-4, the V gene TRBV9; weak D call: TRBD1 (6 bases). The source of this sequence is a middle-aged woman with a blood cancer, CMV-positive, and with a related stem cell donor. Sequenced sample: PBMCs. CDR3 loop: CASGQTATNEKLFF. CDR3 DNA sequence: TGTGCCAGCGGACAGACTGCAACTAATGAAAAACTGTTTTTT.